Only a few counts were recorded for the clone carrying this TCR beta chain. Its antigen is unknown. PCR was performed a second time for about 7 to 12 cycles using a sample-barcoded 5' primer and a J-beta primer mix. A 12-random-nucleotide template-switch adaptor tagged each cDNA molecule. TCRdb reprocessed the 5' RACE reads with MiXCR, giving one entry per CDR3 protein. The repertoire consists of about 640,000 distinct CDR3 sequences, with approximately 50% occurring once and the leading ten covering around 37%. Trimming removed 4 bases from V and 6 bases from J; junction bases left unmatched: 12. This CDR3 region has 16 residues. Germline V lookup: CDR1 SGHKS, CDR2 YYEKEE (reference sequence). This sample is part of a study of blood T cells in healthy people across ages. The overall study: T cells yielded about one barcoded beta molecule per two cells through template switching.

Findings and caveats of the study: Higher diversity, along with more naive CD4+ cells, distinguished long-lived donors from aged donors.

The origin of this receptor is a man in his 60s in good health. Sequencing was done on a sample of blood. The chain is built from TRBV5-5 and TRBJ2-1; TRBD2 matches at 8 bases. This CDR3 reads CASSPRVVAGLNEQFF. CDR3 nucleotides: TGTGCCAGCAGCCCGCGGGTGGTAGCGGGACTCAATGAGCAGTTCTTC.